This TCR beta chain was found in a study of PD-1 blockade in classical Hodgkin lymphoma. Germline lookup yields CDR1 SGDLS and CDR2 YYNGEE. V trimming: 4 bases; J trimming: 2 bases; junction bases outside the gene matches: 6. The CDR3 extends over 16 amino acids. Turning to this clone: No antigen is known for it.

Some clones are missing from TCRdb's copy, which holds only in-frame ones; the method was immunoSEQ multiplex PCR. In the table there are 40,000 to 45,000 clones, approximately 64% of which are singletons. Overall study results and limits: Diminished baseline TCR diversity has been reported in newly diagnosed patients relative to healthy donors.

Every patient relapsed after autologous stem cell transplantation, and brentuximab vedotin exposure varied. V gene TRBV9 combines with J gene TRBJ2-7; 13 nucleotides align to TRBD2. The sequence derives from a human donor with classical Hodgkin lymphoma. Sequencing was performed on peripheral blood mononuclear cells (PBMCs), taken at baseline. CDR3 bases: TGTGCCAGCAGCTCCGGACTAGCGGGGGTAGCCTACGAGCAGTACTTC. Translated, it gives CASSSGLAGVAYEQYF.